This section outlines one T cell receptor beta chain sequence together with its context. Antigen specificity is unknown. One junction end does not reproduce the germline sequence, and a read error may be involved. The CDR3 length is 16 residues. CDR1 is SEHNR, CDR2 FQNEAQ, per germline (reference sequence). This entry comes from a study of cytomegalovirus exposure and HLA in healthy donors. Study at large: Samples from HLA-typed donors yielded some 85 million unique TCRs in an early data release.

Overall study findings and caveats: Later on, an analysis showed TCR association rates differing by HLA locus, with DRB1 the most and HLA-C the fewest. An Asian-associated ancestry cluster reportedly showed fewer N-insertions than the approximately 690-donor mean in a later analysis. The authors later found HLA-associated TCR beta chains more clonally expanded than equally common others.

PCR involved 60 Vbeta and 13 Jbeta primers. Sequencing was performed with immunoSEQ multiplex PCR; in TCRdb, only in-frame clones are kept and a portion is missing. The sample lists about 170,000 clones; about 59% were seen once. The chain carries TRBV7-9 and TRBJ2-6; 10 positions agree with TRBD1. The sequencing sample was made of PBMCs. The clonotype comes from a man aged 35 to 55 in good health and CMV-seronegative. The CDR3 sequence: CSSSKDPGQGLNVLTF. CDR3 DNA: TGTTCCAGCAGCAAAGATCCGGGACAGGGGTTGAACGTCCTGACTTTC.